This TCR beta chain appears in the sequencing data of a study of blood T cell repertoires in COVID-19. Germline CDR1 LNHDA, CDR2 SQIVND (reference sequence). The CDR3 consists of 13 residues. Trimming at V came to 4 bases and at J to 5 bases, leaving 3 bases not matched to a gene. Profiled with immunoSEQ multiplex PCR; TCRdb holds only in-frame clones, not every one. The profile covers about 670,000 clones, with about nine tenths appearing a single time and more than 0.25% taken by the ten largest. The TCR sequence derives from a woman aged 18-35 years with acute or convalescent COVID-19. V is TRBV19 and J is TRBJ2-5, with 8 bases that match TRBD1. The specimen sequenced was peripheral blood. CDR3 in amino acids: CASSTGGLETQYF. The CDR3 bases are TGTGCCAGTAGTACAGGGGGCTTGGAGACCCAGTACTTC.